This entry describes one T cell receptor beta chain. The record originates from a study of OX40 agonist ivuxolimab in advanced cancers. The wider study: In this trial design, patients received ivuxolimab intravenously at 0.01 to 10 mg/kg every 2 weeks. Dose-escalation patients had hepatocellular carcinoma, melanoma, renal cell or head and neck cancer.

Anyone with autoimmune disease history or systemic immunosuppression was excluded. Sequencing was performed with immunoSEQ multiplex PCR; in TCRdb, only in-frame clones are kept and a portion is missing. The sample holds approximately 100,000 clones, about 92% seen once. This TCR was sampled from an adult with an advanced solid tumor such as melanoma, head and neck, liver or kidney cancer. Source: CD4+ or CD8+ T cells sorted from blood, taken in a trial of the OX40 agonist ivuxolimab.

CDR3 loop: CASSPSLGHSYGFF. The CDR3 nucleotides are TGTGCCAGCAGTCCCAGCTTGGGCCACTCCTACGGTTTCTTT. J is TRBJ1-1 and V is TRBV7-9; no definite D call. This CDR3 comprises 14 residues. Trimming pared 6 bases from V and 13 bases from J, leaving 24 bases between. CDR1 is SEHNR and CDR2 is FQNEAQ in the germline V gene (reference sequence).